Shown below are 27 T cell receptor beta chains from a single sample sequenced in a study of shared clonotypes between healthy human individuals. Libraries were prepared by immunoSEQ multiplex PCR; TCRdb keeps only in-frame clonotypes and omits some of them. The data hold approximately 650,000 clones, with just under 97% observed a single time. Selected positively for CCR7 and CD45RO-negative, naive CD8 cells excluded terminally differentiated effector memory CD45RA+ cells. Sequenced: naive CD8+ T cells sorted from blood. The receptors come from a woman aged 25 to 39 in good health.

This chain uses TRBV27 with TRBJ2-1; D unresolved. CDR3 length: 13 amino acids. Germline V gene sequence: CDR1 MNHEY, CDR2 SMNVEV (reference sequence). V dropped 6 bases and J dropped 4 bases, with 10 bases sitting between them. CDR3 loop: CASSPELYNEQFF. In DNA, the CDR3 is TGTGCCAGCAGCCCGGAACTGTACAATGAGCAGTTCTTC.

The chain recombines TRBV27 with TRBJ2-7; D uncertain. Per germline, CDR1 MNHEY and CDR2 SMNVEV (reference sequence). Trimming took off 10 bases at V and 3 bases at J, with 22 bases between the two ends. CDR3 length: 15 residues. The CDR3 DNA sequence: TGTGCCACCGTCAAATCGGGTAGTGAGTTCTACGAGCAGTACTTC. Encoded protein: CATVKSGSEFYEQYF.

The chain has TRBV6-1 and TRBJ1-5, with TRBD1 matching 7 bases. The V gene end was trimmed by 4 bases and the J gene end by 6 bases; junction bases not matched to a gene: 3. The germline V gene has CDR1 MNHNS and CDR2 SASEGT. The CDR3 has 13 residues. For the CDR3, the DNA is TGTGCCAGCAGTGCGACAGGGTCTCAGCCCCAGCATTTT. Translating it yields CASSATGSQPQHF.

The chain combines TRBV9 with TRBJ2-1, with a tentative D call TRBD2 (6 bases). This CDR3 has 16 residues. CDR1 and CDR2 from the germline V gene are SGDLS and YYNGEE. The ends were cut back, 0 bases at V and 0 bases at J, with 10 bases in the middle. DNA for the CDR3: TGTGCCAGCAGCGTAGGGCCCGGGAGCTCCTACAATGAGCAGTTCTTC. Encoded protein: CASSVGPGSSYNEQFF.

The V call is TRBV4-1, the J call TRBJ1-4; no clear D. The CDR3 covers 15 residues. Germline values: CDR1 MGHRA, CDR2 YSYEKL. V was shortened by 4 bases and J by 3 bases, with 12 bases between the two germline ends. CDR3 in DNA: TGCGCCAGCAGCCTCCGGGAGACCTCTAATGAAAAACTGTTTTTT. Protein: CASSLRETSNEKLFF.

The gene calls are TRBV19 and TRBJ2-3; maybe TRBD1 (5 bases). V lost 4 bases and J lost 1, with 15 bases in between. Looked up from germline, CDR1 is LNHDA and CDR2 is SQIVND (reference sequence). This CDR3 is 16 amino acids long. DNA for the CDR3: TGTGCCAGTAGTAGACAGTCATGGCCCGGCACAGATACGCAGTATTTT. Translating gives CASSRQSWPGTDTQYF.

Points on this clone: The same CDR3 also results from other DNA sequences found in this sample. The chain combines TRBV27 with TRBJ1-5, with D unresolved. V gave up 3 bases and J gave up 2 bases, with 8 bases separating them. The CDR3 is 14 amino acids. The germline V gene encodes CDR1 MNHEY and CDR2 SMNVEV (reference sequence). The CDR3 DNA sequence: TGTGCCAGCAGTTTCCGGGCAGGCAATCAGCCCCAGCATTTT. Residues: CASSFRAGNQPQHF.

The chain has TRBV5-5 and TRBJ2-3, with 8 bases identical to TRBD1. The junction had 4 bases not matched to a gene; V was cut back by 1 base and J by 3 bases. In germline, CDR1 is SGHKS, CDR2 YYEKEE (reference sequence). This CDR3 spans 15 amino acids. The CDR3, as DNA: TGTGCCAGCAGCTTGCGACAGGGGTGGACAGATACGCAGTATTTT. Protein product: CASSLRQGWTDTQYF.

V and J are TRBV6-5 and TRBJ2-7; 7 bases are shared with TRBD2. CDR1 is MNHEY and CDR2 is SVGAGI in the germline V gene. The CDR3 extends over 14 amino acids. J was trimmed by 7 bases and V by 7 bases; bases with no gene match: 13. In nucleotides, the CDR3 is TGTGCCAGCAAACTCGGCCTAGCGGCGGGAGAGCAGTACTTC. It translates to CASKLGLAAGEQYF.

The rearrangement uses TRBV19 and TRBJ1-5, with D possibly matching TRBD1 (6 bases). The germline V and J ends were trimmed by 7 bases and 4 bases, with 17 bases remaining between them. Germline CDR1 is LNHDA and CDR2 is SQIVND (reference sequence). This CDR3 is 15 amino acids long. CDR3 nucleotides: TGTGCCAGTACGCCGGGAAAGGGGGTTAATCAGCCCCAGCATTTT. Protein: CASTPGKGVNQPQHF.

Here the CDR3 reads CASSHETKYPEQYF. CDR3 DNA sequence: TGTGCCAGCAGCCACGAGACGAAATACCCAGAGCAGTACTTC. The chain carries TRBV7-9 and TRBJ2-7, with unresolved D. CDR1 and CDR2 (germline): SEHNR, FQNEAQ (reference sequence). V shed 5 bases and J shed 7 bases, with 18 bases lying between them. CDR3 length: 14 residues. The variable domain in full, completed from reference TRBV7-9 and TRBJ2-7, reads DTGVSQNPRHKITKRGQNVTFRCDPISEHNRLYWYRQTLGQGPEFLTYFQNEAQLEKSRLLSDRFSAERPKGSFSTLEIQRTEQGDSAMYLCASSHETKYPEQYFGPGTRLTVT.

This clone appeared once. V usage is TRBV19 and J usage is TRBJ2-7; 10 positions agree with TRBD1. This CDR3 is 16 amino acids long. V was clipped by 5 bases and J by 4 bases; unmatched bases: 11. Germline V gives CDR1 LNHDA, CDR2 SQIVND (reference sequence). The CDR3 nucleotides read TGTGCCAGTAGTGCTTTTCCGGGACAGGGGTGGTACGAGCAGTACTTC. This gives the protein CASSAFPGQGWYEQYF. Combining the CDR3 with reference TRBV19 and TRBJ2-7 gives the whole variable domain DGGITQSPKYLFRKEGQNVTLSCEQNLNHDAMYWYRQDPGQGLRLIYYSQIVNDFQKGDIAEGYSVSREKKESFPLTVTSAQKNPTAFYLCASSAFPGQGWYEQYFGPGTRLTVT.

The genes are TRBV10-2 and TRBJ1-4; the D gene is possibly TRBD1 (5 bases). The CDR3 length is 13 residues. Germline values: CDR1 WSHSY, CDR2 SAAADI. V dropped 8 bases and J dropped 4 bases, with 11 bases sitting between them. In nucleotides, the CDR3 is TGCGCCAGCGGCTGGGGGGTTAATGAAAAACTGTTTTTT. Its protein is CASGWGVNEKLFF.

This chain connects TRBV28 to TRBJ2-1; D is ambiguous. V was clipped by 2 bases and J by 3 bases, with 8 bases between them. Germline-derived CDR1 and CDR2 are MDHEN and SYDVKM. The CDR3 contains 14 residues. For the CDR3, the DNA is TGTGCCAGCAGTTTAGAGGCCGACTACAATGAGCAGTTCTTC. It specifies CASSLEADYNEQFF.

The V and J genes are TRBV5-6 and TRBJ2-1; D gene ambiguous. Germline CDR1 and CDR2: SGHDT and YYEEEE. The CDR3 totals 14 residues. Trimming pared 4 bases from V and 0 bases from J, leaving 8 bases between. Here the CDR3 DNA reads TGTGCCAGCAGCCCTCTATACTCCTACAATGAGCAGTTCTTC. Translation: CASSPLYSYNEQFF. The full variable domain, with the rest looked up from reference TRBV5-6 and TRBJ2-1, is DAGVTQSPTHLIKTRGQQVTLRCSPKSGHDTVSWYQQALGQGPQFIFQYYEEEERQRGNFPDRFSGHQFPNYSSELNVNALLLGDSALYLCASSPLYSYNEQFFGPGTRLTVL.

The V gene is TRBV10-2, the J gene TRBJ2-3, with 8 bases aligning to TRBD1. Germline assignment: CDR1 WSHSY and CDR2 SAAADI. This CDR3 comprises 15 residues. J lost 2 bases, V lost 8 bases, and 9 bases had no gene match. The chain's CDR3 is CASGPGQDPTDTQYF. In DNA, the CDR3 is TGCGCCAGCGGACCGGGACAGGACCCCACAGATACGCAGTATTTT.

Written as DNA, the CDR3 is TGTGCCAGCAGCCCTAGTCGAGGCGCCCATTCGGTAGCTGAAGCTTTCTTT. Translated, it gives CASSPSRGAHSVAEAFF. V usage is TRBV7-9 and J usage is TRBJ1-1; D is ambiguous. Deletions cut 5 bases from V and 6 bases from J, with 25 bases between. The germline CDR1 and CDR2 sequences are SEHNR and FQNEAQ (reference sequence). The CDR3 length is 17 residues.

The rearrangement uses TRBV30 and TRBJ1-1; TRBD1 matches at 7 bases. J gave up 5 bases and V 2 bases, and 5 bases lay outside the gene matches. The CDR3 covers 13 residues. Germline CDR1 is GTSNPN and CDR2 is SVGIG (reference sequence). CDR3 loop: CAWSSAGGTEAFF. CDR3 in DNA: TGTGCCTGGAGTTCCGCAGGGGGAACTGAAGCTTTCTTT.

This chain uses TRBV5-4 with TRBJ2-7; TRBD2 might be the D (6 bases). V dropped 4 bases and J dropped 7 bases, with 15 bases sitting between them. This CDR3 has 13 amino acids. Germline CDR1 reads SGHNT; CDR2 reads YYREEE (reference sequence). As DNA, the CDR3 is TGTGCCAGCAGCGGAGGGGTTCAGGAGGAGCAGTACTTC. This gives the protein CASSGGVQEEQYF.

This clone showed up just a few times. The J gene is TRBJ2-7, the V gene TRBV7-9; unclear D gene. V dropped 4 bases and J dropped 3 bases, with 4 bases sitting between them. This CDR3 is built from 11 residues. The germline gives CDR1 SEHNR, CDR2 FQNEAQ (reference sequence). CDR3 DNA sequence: TGTGCCAGCAGCTCGTTCTACGAGCAGTACTTC. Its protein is CASSSFYEQYF.

The chain's CDR3 is CASSNGLAGDEQETQYF. As DNA, the CDR3 is TGTGCCAGCAGCAACGGTTTGGCGGGAGACGAACAAGAGACCCAGTACTTC. The gene calls are TRBV7-8 and TRBJ2-5; 7 bases map to TRBD2. This CDR3 contains 17 residues. The V gene end was trimmed by 5 bases and the J gene end by 2 bases; junction bases not matched to a gene: 14. Germline V gene data show CDR1 as SGHVS and CDR2 as FQNEAQ.

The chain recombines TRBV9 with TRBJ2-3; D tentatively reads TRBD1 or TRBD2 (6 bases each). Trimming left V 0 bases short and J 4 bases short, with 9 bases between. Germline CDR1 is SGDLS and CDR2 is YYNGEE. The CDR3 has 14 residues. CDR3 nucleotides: TGTGCCAGCAGCGTAGGGGGGGCTCCAGATACGCAGTATTTT. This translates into CASSVGGAPDTQYF.

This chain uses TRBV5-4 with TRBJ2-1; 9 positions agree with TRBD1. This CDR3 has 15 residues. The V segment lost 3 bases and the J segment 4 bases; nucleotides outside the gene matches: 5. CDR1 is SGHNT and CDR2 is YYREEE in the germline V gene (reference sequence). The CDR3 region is CASSSDRGDYNEQFF. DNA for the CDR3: TGTGCCAGCAGCTCCGACAGGGGGGATTACAATGAGCAGTTCTTC.

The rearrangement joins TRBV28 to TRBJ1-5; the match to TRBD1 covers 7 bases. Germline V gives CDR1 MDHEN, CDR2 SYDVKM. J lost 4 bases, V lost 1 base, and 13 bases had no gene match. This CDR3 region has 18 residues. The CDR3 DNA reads TGTGCCAGCAGTTTATCCCTGGGGACAGAGCCCGTGAATCAGCCCCAGCATTTT. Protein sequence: CASSLSLGTEPVNQPQHF.

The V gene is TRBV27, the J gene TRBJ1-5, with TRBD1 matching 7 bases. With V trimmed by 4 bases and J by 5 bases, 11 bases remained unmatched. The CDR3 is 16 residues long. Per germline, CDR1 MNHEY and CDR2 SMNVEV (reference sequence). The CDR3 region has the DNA TGTGCCAGCAGTTCTGTGAGAGGGGGCATTTATCAGCCCCAGCATTTT. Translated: CASSSVRGGIYQPQHF.

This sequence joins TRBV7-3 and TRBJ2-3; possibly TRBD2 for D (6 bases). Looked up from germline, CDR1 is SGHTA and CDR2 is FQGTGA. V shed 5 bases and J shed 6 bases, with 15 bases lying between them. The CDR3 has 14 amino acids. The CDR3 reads CASSLAGSKDTQYF. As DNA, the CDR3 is TGTGCCAGCAGCCTGGCCGGGAGCAAGGATACGCAGTATTTT.

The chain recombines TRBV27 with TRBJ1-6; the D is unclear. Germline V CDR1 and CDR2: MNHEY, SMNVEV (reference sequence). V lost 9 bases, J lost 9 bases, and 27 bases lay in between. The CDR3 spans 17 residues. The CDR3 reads CASSPRSTRGGGSPLHF. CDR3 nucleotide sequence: TGTGCCAGTAGCCCCCGCTCCACCCGGGGAGGAGGTTCACCCCTCCACTTT.